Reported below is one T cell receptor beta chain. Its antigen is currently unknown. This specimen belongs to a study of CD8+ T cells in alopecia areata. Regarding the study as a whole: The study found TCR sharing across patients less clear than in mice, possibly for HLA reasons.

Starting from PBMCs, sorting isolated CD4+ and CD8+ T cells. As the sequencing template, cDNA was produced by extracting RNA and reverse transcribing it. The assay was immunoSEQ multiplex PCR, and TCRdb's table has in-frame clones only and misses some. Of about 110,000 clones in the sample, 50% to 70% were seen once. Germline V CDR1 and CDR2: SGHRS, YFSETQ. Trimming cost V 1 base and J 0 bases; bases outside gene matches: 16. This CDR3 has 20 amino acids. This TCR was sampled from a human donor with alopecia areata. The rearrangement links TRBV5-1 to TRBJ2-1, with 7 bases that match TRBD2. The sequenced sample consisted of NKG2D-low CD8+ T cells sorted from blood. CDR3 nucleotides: TGCGCCAGCAGCTTGCCCGGAGGACTAGACCCACCCTCCTCCTACAATGAGCAGTTCTTC. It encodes CASSLPGGLDPPSSYNEQFF.